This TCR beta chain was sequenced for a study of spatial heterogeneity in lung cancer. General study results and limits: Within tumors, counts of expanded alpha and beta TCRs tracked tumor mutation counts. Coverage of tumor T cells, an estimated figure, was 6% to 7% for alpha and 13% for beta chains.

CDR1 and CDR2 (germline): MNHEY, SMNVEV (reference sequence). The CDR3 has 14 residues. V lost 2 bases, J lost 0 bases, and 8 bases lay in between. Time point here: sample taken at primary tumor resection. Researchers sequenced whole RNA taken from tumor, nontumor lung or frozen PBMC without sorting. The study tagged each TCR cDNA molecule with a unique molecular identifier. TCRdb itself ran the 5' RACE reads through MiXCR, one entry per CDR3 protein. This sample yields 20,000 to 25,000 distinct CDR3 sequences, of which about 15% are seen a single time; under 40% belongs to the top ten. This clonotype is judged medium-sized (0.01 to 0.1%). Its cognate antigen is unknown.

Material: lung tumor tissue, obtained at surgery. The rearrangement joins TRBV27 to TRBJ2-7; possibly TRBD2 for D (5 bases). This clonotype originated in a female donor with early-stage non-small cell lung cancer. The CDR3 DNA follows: TGTGCCAGCAGTTTAGTAGCGAACTCCTACGAGCAGTACTTC. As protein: CASSLVANSYEQYF.